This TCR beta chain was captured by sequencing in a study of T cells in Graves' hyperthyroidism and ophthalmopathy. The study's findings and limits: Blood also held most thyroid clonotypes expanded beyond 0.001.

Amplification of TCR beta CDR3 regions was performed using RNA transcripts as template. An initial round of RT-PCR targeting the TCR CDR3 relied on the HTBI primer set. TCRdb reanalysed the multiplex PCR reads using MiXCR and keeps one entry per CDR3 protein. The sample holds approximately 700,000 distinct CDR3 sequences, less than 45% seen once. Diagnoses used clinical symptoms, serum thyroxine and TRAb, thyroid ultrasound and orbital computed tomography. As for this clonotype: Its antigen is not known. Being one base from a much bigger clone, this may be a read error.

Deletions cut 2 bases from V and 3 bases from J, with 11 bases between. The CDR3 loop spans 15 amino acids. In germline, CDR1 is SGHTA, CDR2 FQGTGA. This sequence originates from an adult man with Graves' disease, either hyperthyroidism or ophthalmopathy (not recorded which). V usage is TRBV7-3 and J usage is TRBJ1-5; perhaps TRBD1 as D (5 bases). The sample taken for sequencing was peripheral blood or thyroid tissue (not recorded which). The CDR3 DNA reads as TGTGCCAGCAGCTTAGTCTCCAGGGACAATCAGCCCCAGCATTTT. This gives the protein CASSLVSRDNQPQHF.